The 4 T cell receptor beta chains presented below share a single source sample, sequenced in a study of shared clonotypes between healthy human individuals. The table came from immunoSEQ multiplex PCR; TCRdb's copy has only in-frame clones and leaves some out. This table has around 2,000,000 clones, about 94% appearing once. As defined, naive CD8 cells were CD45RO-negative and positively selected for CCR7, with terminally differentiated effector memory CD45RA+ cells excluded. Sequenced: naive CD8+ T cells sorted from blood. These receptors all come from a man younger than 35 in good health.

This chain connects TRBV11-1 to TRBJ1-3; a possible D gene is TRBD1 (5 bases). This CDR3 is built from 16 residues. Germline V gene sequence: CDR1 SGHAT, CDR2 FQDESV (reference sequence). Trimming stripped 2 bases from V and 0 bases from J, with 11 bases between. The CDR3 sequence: CASSLPWTRSGNTIYF. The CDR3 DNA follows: TGTGCCAGCAGCTTACCCTGGACACGCTCTGGAAACACCATATATTTT.

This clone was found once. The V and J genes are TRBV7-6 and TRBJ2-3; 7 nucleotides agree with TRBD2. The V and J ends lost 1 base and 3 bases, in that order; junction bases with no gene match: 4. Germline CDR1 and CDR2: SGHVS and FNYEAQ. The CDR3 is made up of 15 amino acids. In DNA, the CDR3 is TGTGCCAGCAGCTTAGGAGCGGGGACGACAGATACGCAGTATTTT. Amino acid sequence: CASSLGAGTTDTQYF.

The CDR3 is CASSLGGRAGEQYF. CDR3 sequence (DNA): TGTGCCAGCAGCTTAGGCGGGAGGGCCGGTGAGCAGTACTTC. The J gene is TRBJ2-7, the V gene TRBV7-9; TRBD2 matches at 9 bases. Trimming cost V 1 base and J 7 bases; bases outside gene matches: 5. Looked up from germline, CDR1 is SEHNR and CDR2 is FQNEAQ (reference sequence). CDR3 length: 14 amino acids.

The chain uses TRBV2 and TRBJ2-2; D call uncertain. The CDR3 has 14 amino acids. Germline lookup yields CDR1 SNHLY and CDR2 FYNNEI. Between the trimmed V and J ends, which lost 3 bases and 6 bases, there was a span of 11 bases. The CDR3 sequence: CASSEGSSPGELFF. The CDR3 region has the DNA TGTGCCAGCAGTGAGGGGTCTTCACCCGGGGAGCTGTTTTTT.